The TCR beta chain described here comes from a study of immune heterogeneity within non-small cell lung tumors. Study background: Among the tumors, several were squamous cell carcinomas, under 13 were non-squamous carcinomas and 1 was not otherwise specified.

Whole-study findings and limits: Statistically, local T-cell clonality exhibited a moderate yet significant correlation with local tumor mutational burden (R around 0.35). Site-unique high-frequency clones occurred alongside identical dominant CDR3 beta clonotypes that recurred across tumor sites within a patient. Individual patients had largely distinct high-frequency T-cell receptor beta clonotypes.

J gave up 5 bases and V 4 bases, and 4 bases lay outside the gene matches. Germline-derived CDR1 and CDR2 are SEHNR and FQNEAQ (reference sequence). The CDR3 sequence is 14 residues long. Concerning this clonotype: No antigen is known for it.

A first 10-cycle multiplex round used 32 V-gene and 13 J-gene primers on TCR beta CDR3. In TCRdb, the multiplex PCR reads were re-called with MiXCR into one record per CDR3 protein. The sample lists over 25,000 distinct CDR3 sequences, 28% occurring once. The template consisted of bulk tumor genomic DNA, with about 0.65 ug used per sample. Several widely spaced biopsies per primary tumor were taken during surgery. Patients went through curative surgery, and their non-small cell lung cancer was untreated and newly diagnosed. The sample consisted of lung tumor tissue. This receptor was identified in a man aged 35 to 55 with non-small cell lung cancer. V gene TRBV7-9 combines with J gene TRBJ2-2; TRBD2 agrees at 7 bases. CDR3 amino acids: CASSSTSLTGELFF. The CDR3, as DNA: TGTGCCAGCAGCTCGACTAGCCTAACCGGGGAGCTGTTTTTT.